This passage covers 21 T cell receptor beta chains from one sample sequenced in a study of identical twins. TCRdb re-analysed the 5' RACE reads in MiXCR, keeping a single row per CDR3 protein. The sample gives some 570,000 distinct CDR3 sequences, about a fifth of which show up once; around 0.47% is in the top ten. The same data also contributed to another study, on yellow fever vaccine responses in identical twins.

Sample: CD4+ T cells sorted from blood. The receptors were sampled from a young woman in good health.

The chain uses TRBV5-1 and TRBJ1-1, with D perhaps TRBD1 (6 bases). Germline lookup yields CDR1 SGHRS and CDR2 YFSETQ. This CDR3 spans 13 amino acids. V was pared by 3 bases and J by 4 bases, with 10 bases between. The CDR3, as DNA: TGCGCCAGCAGCTCGGACAGAGCCACTGAAGCTTTCTTT. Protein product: CASSSDRATEAFF.

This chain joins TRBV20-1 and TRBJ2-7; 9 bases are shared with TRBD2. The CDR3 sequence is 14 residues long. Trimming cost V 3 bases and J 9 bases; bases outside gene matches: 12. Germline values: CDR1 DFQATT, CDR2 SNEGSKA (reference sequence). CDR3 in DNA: TGCAGTGCTAGTTTCGCTAGCGGGACCGATCTGCAGTACTTC. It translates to CSASFASGTDLQYF.

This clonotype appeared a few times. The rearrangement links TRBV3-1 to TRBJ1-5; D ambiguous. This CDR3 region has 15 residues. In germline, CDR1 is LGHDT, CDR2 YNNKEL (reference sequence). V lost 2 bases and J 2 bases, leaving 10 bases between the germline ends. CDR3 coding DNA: TGTGCCAGCAGCCAAACGCCTATTGGCAATCAGCCCCAGCATTTT. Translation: CASSQTPIGNQPQHF.

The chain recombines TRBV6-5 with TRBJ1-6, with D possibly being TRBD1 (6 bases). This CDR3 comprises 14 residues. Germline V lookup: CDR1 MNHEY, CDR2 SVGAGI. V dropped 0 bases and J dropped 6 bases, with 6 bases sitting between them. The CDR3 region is CASSYSDSNSPLHF. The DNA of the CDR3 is TGTGCCAGCAGTTACTCGGACAGTAATTCACCCCTCCACTTT.

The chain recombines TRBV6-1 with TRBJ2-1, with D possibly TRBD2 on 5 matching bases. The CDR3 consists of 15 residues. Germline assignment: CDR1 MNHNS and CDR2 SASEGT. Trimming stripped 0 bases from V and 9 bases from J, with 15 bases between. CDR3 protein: CASSEATEVRGEQFF. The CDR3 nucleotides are TGTGCCAGCAGTGAAGCCACGGAGGTCCGCGGTGAGCAGTTCTTC.

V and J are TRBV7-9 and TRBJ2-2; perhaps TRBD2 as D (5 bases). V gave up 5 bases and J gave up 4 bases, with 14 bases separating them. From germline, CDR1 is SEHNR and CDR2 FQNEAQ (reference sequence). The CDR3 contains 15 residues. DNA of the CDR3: TGTGCCAGCAGCCTGCAAACGGGGTCCACCGGGGAGCTGTTTTTT. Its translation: CASSLQTGSTGELFF.

The CDR3 DNA reads TGTGCCAGCAGTGGCTTTGGGGCTAGCGGGAGTACTTCCTACAATGAGCAGTTCTTC. It specifies CASSGFGASGSTSYNEQFF. V gene TRBV2 combines with J gene TRBJ2-1, with TRBD2 matching 10 bases. The CDR3 length is 19 residues. V lost 4 bases to trimming and J lost 1 base; unmatched junction nucleotides: 13. CDR1 is SNHLY and CDR2 is FYNNEI in the germline V gene.

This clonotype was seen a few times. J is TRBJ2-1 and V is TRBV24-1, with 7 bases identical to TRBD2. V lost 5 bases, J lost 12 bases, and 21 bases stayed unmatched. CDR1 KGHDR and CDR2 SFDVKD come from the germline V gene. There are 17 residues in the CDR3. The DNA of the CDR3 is TGTGCCACCAGTGCCCCTGGGGCCAGCGGGGTTCTGATTGGGCAGTTCTTC. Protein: CATSAPGASGVLIGQFF.

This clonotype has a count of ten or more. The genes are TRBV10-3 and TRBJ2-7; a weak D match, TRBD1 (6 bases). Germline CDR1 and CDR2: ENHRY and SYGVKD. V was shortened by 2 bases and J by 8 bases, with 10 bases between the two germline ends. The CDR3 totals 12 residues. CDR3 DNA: TGTGCCATCAGTGAGGGACAGTCCAAGCAGTACGTC. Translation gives CAISEGQSKQYV.

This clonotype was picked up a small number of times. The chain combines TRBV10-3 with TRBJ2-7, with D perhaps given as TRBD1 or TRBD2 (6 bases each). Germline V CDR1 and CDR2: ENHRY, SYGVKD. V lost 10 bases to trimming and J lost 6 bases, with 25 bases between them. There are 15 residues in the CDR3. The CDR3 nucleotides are TGTGCCAGCACAAAGGACGGGAGAGGGGGGTTCGAGCAGTACTTC. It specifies CASTKDGRGGFEQYF.

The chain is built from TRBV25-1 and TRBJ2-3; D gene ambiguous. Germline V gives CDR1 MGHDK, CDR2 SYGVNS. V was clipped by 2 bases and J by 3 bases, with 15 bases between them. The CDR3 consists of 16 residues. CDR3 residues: CASSEDGFLGTDTQYF. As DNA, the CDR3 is TGTGCCAGCAGTGAAGACGGCTTCTTGGGAACAGATACGCAGTATTTT.

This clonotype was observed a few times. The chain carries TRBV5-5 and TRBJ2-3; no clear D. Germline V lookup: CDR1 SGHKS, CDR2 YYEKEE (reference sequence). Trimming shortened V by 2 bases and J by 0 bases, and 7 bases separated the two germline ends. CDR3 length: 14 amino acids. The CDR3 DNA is TGTGCCAGCAGCTTTTCGCTAAGCACAGATACGCAGTATTTT. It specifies CASSFSLSTDTQYF.

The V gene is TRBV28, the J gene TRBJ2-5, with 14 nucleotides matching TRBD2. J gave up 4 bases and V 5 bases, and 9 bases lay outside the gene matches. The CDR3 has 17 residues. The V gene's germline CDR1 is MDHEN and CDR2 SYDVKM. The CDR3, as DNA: TGTGCCAGCAGTCTCCCCGCGGGACTAGCGGGAGTAGAGACCCAGTACTTC. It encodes CASSLPAGLAGVETQYF.

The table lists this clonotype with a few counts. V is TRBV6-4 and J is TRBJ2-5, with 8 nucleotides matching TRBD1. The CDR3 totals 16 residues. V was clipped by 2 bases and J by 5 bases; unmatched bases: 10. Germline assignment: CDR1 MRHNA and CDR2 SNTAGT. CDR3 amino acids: CASSDPDRGVFETQYF. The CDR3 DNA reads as TGTGCCAGCAGTGACCCCGACAGGGGAGTCTTTGAGACCCAGTACTTC.

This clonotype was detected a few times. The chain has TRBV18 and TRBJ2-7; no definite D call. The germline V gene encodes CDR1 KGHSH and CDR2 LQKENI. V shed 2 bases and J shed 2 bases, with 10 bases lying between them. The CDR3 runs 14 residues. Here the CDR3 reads CASSPGAVTYEQYF. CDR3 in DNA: TGTGCCAGCTCACCAGGCGCAGTTACCTACGAGCAGTACTTC.

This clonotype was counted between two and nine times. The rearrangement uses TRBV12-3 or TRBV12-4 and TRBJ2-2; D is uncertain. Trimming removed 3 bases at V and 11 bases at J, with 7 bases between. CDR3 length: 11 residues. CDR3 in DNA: TGTGCCAGCAGTTTGGCGTACGAGCTGTTTTTT. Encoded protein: CASSLAYELFF.

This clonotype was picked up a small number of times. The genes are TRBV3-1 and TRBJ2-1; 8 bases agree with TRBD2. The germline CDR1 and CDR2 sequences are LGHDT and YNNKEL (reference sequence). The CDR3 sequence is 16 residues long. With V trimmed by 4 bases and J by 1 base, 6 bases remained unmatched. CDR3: CASSPWTSWSYNEQFF. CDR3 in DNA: TGTGCCAGCAGCCCCTGGACTAGCTGGTCCTACAATGAGCAGTTCTTC.

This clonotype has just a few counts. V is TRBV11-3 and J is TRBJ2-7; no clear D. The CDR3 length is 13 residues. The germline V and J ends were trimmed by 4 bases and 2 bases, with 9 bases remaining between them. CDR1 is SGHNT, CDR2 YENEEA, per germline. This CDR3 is CASSWDFPYEQYF. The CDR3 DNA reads TGTGCCAGCAGCTGGGATTTTCCCTACGAGCAGTACTTC.

CDR3 coding DNA: TGTGCCAGCAGCTTAATCCAAGGGGGCTATGGCTACACCTTC. This encodes CASSLIQGGYGYTF. This chain connects TRBV7-2 to TRBJ1-2, with TRBD1 as a possible D gene (6 bases). The CDR3 contains 14 residues. The V gene lost 2 bases and the J gene lost 4 bases, with 11 bases spanning the gap. Germline CDR1 reads SGHTA; CDR2 reads FQGNSA. Full variable domain (rest looked up from reference TRBV7-2 and TRBJ1-2): GAGVSQSPSNKVTEKGKDVELRCDPISGHTALYWYRQSLGQGLEFLIYFQGNSAPDKSGLPSDRFSAERTGGSVSTLTIQRTQQEDSAVYLCASSLIQGGYGYTFGSGTRLTVV.

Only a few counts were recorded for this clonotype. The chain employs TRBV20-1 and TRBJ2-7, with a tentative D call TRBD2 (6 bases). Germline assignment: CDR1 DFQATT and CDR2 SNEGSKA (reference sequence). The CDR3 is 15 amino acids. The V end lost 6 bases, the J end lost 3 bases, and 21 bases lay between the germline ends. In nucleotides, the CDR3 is TGCAGTGCCAACCACCCCGGGGAGGATGGCTACGAGCAGTACTTC. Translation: CSANHPGEDGYEQYF.

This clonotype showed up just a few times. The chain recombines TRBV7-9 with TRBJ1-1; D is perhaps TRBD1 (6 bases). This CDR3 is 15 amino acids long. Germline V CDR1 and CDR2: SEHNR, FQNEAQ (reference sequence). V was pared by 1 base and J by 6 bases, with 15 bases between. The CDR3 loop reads CASSLVQGSEAEAFF. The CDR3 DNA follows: TGTGCCAGCAGCTTAGTGCAGGGGAGTGAAGCTGAAGCTTTCTTT.